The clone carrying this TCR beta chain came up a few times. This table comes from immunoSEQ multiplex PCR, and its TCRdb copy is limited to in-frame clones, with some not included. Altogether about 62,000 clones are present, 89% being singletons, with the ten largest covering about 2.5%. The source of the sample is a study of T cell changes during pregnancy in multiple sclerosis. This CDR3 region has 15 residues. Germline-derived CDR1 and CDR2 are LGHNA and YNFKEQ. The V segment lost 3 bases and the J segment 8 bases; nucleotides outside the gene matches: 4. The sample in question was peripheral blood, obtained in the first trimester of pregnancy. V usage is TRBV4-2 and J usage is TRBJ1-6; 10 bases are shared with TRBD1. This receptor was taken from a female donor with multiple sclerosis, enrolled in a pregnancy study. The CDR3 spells CASSQPGQGHSPLHF. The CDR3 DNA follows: TGTGCCAGCAGCCAGCCGGGACAGGGGCATTCACCCCTCCACTTT.